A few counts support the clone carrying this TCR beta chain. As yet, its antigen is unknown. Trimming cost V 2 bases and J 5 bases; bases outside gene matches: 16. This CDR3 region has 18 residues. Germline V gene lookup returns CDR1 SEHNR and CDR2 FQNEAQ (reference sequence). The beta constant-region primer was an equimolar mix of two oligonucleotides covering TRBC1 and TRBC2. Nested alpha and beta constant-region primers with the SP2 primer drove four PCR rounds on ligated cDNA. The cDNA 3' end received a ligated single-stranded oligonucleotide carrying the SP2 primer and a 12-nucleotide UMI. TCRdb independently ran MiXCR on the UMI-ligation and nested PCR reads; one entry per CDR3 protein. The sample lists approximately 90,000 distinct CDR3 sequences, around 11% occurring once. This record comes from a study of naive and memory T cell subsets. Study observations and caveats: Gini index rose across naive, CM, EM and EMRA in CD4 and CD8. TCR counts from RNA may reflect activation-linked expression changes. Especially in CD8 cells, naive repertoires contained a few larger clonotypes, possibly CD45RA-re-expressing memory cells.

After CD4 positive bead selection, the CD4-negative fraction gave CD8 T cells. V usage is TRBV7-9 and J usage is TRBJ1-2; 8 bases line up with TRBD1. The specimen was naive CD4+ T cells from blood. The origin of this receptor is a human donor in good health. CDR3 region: CASSLLSPPGTGTYGYTF. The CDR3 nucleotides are TGTGCCAGCAGCTTATTAAGCCCGCCCGGGACAGGCACTTATGGCTACACCTTC.